The clone carrying this T cell receptor beta chain appeared a few times. This entry is derived from a study of blood T cells in healthy people across ages. Germline values: CDR1 LGHDT, CDR2 YNNKEL (reference sequence). The CDR3 runs 15 residues. Trimming at V came to 1 base and at J to 8 bases, leaving 3 bases not matched to a gene. The second PCR ran about 6 to 12 cycles with a sample-barcoded 5' primer and J-beta primers. Each cDNA molecule, via a template-switch adaptor with 12 random nucleotides, was tagged. TCRdb reanalysed the 5' RACE reads using MiXCR and keeps one entry per CDR3 protein. Among hundreds of thousands of distinct CDR3 sequences, roughly 25% were seen once, and the ten largest hold just under 9.5%. This sample was also put to use in a study of T cells of mothers and their children.

The V and J genes are TRBV3-1 and TRBJ2-1; 12 positions agree with TRBD2. The sequenced sample consisted of blood. The clonotype comes from a boy between 5 and 17 years old in good health. The CDR3 nucleotides are TGTGCCAGCAGCCAAGGGACTAGCGGGAAGGATGAGCAGTTCTTC. Protein sequence: CASSQGTSGKDEQFF.